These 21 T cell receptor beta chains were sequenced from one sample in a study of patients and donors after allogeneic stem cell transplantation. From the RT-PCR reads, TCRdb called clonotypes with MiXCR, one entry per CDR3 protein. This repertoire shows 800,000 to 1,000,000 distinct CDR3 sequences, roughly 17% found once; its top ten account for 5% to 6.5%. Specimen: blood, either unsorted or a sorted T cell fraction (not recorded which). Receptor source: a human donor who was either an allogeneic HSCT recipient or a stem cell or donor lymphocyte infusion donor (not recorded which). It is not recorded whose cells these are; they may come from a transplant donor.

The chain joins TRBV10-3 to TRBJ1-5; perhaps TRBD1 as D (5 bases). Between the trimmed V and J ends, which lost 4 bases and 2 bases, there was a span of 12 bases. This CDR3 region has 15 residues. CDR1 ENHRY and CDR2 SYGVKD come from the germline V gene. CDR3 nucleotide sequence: TGTGCCATCAGTGGGCAGGGCGGTGGCAATCAGCCCCAGCATTTT. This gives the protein CAISGQGGGNQPQHF.

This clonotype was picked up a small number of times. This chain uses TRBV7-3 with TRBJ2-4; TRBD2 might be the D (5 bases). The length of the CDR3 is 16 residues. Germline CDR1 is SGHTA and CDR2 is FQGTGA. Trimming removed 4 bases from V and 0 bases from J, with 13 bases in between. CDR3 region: CASSSPLREAKNIQYF. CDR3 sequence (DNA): TGTGCCAGCAGCTCCCCTCTTCGGGAAGCCAAAAACATTCAGTACTTC.

CDR3 bases: TGCGCCAGCAGCCAAGATTGGGACGGGGCCTATGGCTACACCTTC. Protein product: CASSQDWDGAYGYTF. The chain recombines TRBV4-3 with TRBJ1-2; D may be TRBD1 (5 bases). Germline-derived CDR1 and CDR2 are LGHNA and YSLEER. CDR3 size: 15 residues. Trimming stripped 0 bases from V and 4 bases from J, with 12 bases between.

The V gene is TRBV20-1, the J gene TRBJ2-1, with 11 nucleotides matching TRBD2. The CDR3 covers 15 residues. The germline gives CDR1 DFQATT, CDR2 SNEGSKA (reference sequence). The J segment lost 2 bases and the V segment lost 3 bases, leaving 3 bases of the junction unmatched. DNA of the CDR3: TGCAGTGCTAGCCAACTAGCGGGAGCCTACAATGAGCAGTTCTTC. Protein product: CSASQLAGAYNEQFF.

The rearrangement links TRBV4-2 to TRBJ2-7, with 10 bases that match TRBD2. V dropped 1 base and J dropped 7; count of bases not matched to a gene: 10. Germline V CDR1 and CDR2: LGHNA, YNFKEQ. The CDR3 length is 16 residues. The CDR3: CASSQGLAGGAGEQYF. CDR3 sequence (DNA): TGTGCCAGCAGCCAAGGACTAGCGGGTGGAGCGGGAGAGCAGTACTTC.

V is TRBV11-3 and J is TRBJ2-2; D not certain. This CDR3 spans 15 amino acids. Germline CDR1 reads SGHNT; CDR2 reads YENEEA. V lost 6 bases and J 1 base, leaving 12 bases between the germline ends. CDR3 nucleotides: TGTGCCAGCAGATATAACCCGTTGAACACCGGGGAGCTGTTTTTT. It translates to CASRYNPLNTGELFF.

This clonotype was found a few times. CDR3 region: CSAKSGSGRSGELFF. The DNA of the CDR3 is TGCAGTGCTAAATCGGGGTCCGGGAGATCCGGGGAGCTGTTTTTT. The chain carries TRBV20-1 and TRBJ2-2; the D gene is possibly TRBD2 (6 bases). Germline CDR1 reads DFQATT; CDR2 reads SNEGSKA (reference sequence). Trimming removed 4 bases at V and 6 bases at J, with 18 bases between. This CDR3 has 15 residues.

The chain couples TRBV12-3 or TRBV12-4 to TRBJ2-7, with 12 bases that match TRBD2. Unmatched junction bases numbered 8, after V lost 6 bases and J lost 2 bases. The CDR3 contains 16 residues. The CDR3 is CASSPTPSGRAYEQYF. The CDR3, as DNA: TGTGCCAGCAGCCCCACGCCTAGCGGGAGGGCCTACGAGCAGTACTTC.

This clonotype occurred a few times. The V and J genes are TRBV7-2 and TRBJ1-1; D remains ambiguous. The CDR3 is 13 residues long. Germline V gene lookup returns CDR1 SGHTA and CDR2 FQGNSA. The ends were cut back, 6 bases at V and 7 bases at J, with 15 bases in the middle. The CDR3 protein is CASRSVGRSEAFF. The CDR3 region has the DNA TGTGCCAGCAGGAGTGTCGGGAGGAGTGAAGCTTTCTTT.

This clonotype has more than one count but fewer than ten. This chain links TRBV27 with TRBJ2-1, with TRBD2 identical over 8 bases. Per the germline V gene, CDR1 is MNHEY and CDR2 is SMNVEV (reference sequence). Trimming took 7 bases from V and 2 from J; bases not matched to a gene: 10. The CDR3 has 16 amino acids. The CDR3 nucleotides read TGTGCCAGCAATAGAATCCGGGAGGGCACCTACAATGAGCAGTTCTTC. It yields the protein CASNRIREGTYNEQFF.

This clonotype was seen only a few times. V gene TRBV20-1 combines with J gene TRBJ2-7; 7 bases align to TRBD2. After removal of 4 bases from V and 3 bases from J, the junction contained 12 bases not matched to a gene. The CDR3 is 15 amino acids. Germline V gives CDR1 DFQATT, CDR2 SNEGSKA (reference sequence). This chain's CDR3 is CSAIRLYERGYEQYF. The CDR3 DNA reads TGCAGTGCTATAAGGTTGTATGAGCGGGGCTACGAGCAGTACTTC.

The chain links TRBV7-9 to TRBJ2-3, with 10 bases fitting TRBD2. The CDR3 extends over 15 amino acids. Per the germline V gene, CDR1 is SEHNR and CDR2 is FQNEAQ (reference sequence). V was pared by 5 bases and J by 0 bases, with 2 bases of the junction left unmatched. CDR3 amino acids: CASSERGGSTDTQYF. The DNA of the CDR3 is TGTGCCAGCAGCGAGCGGGGGGGGAGCACAGATACGCAGTATTTT.

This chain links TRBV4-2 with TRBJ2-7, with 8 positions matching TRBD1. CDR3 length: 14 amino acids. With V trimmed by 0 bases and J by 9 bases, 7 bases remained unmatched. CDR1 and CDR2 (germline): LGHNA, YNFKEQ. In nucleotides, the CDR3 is TGTGCCAGCAGCCAAGACAGCAGGGGGCAGGCGCAGTACTTC. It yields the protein CASSQDSRGQAQYF.

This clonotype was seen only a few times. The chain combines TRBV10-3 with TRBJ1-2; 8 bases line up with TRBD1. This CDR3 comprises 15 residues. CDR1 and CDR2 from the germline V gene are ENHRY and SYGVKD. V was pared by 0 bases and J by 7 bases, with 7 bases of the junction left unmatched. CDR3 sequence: CAISESAGGLSGYTF. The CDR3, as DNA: TGTGCCATCAGTGAGTCGGCAGGGGGCTTATCTGGCTACACCTTC.

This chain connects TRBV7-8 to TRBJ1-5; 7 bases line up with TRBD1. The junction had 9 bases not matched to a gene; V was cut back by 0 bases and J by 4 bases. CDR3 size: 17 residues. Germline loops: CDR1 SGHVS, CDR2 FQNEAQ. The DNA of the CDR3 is TGTGCCAGCAGCTTAGCGCTGCCAGGGGGTGTGAATCAGCCCCAGCATTTT. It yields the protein CASSLALPGGVNQPQHF.

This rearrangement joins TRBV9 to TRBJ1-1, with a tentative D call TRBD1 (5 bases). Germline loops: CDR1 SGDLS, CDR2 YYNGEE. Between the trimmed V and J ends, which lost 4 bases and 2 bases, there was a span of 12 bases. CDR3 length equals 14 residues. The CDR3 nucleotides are TGTGCCAGCAGCTTCGGGGGGTCCAACACTGAAGCTTTCTTT. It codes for CASSFGGSNTEAFF.

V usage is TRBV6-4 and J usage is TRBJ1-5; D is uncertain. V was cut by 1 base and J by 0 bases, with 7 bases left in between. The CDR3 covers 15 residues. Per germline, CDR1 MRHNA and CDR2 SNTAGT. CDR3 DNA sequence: TGTGCCAGCAGTGACTTGTTGTTTAGCAATCAGCCCCAGCATTTT. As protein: CASSDLLFSNQPQHF.

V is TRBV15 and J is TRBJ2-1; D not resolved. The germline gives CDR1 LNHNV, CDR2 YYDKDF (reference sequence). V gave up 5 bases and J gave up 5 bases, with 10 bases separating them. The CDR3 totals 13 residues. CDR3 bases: TGTGCCACCAGCCGGCTCTACGACAATGAGCAGTTCTTC. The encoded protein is CATSRLYDNEQFF.

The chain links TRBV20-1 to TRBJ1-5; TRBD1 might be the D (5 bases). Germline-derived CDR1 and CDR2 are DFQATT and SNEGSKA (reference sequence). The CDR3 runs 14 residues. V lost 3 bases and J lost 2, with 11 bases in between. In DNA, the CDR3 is TGCAGTGCTAGTGAGGGACCTGGCAATCAGCCCCAGCATTTT. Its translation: CSASEGPGNQPQHF.

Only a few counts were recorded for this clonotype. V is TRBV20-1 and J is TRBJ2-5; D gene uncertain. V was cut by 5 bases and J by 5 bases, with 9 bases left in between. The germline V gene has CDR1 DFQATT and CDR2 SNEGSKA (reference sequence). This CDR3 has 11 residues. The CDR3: CSALGIETQYF. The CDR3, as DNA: TGCAGTGCTCTAGGGATTGAGACCCAGTACTTC.

The CDR3 DNA sequence: TGCAGTGCTAGCACGGCAGGAAACAGCTATGGCTACACCTTC. Translating it yields CSASTAGNSYGYTF. The chain is built from TRBV20-1 and TRBJ1-2; D is ambiguous. The germline V and J ends were trimmed by 3 bases and 4 bases, with 15 bases remaining between them. The germline V gene has CDR1 DFQATT and CDR2 SNEGSKA (reference sequence). This CDR3 has 14 amino acids.